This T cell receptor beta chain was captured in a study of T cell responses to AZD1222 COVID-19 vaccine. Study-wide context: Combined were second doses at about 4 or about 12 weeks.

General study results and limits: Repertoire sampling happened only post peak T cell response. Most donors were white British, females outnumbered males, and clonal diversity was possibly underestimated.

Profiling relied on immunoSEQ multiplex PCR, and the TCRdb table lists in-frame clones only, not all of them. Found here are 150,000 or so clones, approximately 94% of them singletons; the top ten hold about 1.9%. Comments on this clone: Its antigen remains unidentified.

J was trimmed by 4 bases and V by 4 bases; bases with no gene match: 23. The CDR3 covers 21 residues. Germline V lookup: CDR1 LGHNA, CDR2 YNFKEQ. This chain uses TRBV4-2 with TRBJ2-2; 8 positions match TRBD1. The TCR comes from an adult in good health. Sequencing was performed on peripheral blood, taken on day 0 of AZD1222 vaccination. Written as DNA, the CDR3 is TGTGCCAGCAGCCCGAGGGTCCGTACAGGGGGACTCGTAGGAAGCACCGGGGAGCTGTTTTTT. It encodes CASSPRVRTGGLVGSTGELFF.